The 32 T cell receptor beta chains in this list originate from one sample, sequenced in a study of regulatory T cells in long-lasting Graves disease. The time point here: newly diagnosed GD, antithyroid drugs for less than 3 months. RNA isolated from PBMCs was used to make the TCR library. With iRepertoire HTBI primers and Arm-PCR of CDR3 regions, TCR beta libraries were built. TCRdb analysed the multiplex PCR reads with MiXCR anew, one entry per CDR3 protein. The table includes 400,000 to 450,000 distinct CDR3 sequences, about 15% detected once. These data were likewise used in another study, on T cells in Graves' hyperthyroidism and ophthalmopathy.

This material consisted of peripheral blood mononuclear cells (PBMCs), taken at new diagnosis, from a patient treated with antithyroid drugs. These TCRs come from a woman between 25 and 40 years old with Graves disease.

This clonotype was observed at least ten times. The gene calls are TRBV7-6 and TRBJ2-1; the D gene could be TRBD1 or TRBD2 (5 bases each). Germline loops: CDR1 SGHVS, CDR2 FNYEAQ. Between the trimmed V and J ends, which lost 5 bases and 0 bases, there was a span of 11 bases. The CDR3 covers 15 residues. This CDR3 is CASSLRDGSYNEQFF. The CDR3 coding sequence is TGTGCCAGCAGCCTCAGGGACGGCTCCTACAATGAGCAGTTCTTC.

This clonotype occurred a few times. This chain joins TRBV7-6 and TRBJ2-1; no clear D gene. Trimming left V 0 bases short and J 6 bases short, with 9 bases between. The CDR3 sequence is 14 residues long. Per germline, CDR1 SGHVS and CDR2 FNYEAQ. CDR3 amino acids: CASSLAKAGNEQFF. In DNA form, the CDR3 reads TGTGCCAGCAGCTTAGCGAAGGCAGGCAATGAGCAGTTCTTC.

About this clonotype itself: Possible read error: a much larger clone is one base away. This chain joins TRBV6-1 and TRBJ2-7; 9 nucleotides line up with TRBD2. Germline loops: CDR1 MNHNS, CDR2 SASEGT. CDR3 length equals 15 residues. V trimming: 3 bases; J trimming: 3 bases; junction bases outside the gene matches: 6. The CDR3 DNA reads TGTGCCAGCAGTGAGTCGACTAGCGGTAACTACGAGCAGTACTTC. Protein product: CASSESTSGNYEQYF.

The chain has TRBV9 and TRBJ1-1; D is perhaps TRBD1 (6 bases). CDR3 length: 11 amino acids. Deletions cut 3 bases from V and 11 bases from J, with 11 bases between. Germline V lookup: CDR1 SGDLS, CDR2 YYNGEE. This CDR3 reads CASSAGADAFF. The DNA of the CDR3 is TGTGCCAGCAGCGCGGGGGCGGATGCTTTCTTT.

This clonotype was detected ten times or more. The chain combines TRBV28 with TRBJ2-3; the match to TRBD2 covers 10 bases. The germline gives CDR1 MDHEN, CDR2 SYDVKM. There are 17 residues in the CDR3. The J segment lost 2 bases and the V segment lost 5 bases, leaving 10 bases of the junction unmatched. The CDR3 DNA reads as TGTGCCAGCAGTACCCCCCTAGCGGGAGCCAACACAGATACGCAGTATTTT. The encoded protein is CASSTPLAGANTDTQYF.

Only a few counts were recorded for this clonotype. The V gene is TRBV20-1, the J gene TRBJ1-5, with D perhaps matching TRBD1 (6 bases). Germline lookup yields CDR1 DFQATT and CDR2 SNEGSKA (reference sequence). V lost 6 bases to trimming and J lost 5 bases, with 11 bases between them. The CDR3 extends over 12 amino acids. CDR3 protein: CSARTEHQPQHF. CDR3 bases: TGCAGTGCGCGGACAGAACATCAGCCCCAGCATTTT.

This clonotype has ten or more counts. The CDR3 sequence is CSAYDRGSYGYTF. As DNA, the CDR3 is TGCAGTGCGTACGACAGGGGTAGCTATGGCTACACCTTC. V is TRBV20-1 and J is TRBJ1-2, with 8 bases lining up with TRBD1. Germline trimming cut 6 bases from V and 4 bases from J; bases unmatched to any gene: 7. The CDR3 loop spans 13 amino acids. The germline gives CDR1 DFQATT, CDR2 SNEGSKA (reference sequence).

Many counts were recorded for this clonotype. The rearrangement joins TRBV7-9 to TRBJ2-7; D perhaps matches TRBD2 (5 bases). The CDR3 has 14 amino acids. V gave up 5 bases and J gave up 2 bases, with 13 bases separating them. Germline V gene sequence: CDR1 SEHNR, CDR2 FQNEAQ (reference sequence). CDR3 nucleotides: TGTGCCAGCAGCGTCCCGAGGGCCCCCTACGAGCAGTACTTC. Translating gives CASSVPRAPYEQYF. Full variable domain (remainder filled in from reference TRBV7-9 and TRBJ2-7): DTGVSQNPRHKITKRGQNVTFRCDPISEHNRLYWYRQTLGQGPEFLTYFQNEAQLEKSRLLSDRFSAERPKGSFSTLEIQRTEQGDSAMYLCASSVPRAPYEQYFGPGTRLTVT.

This clonotype has at least ten counts. The rearrangement uses TRBV7-9 and TRBJ2-4, with TRBD1 matching 8 bases. The CDR3 sequence is 14 residues long. CDR1 and CDR2 (germline): SEHNR, FQNEAQ (reference sequence). V lost 1 base to trimming and J lost 4 bases; unmatched junction nucleotides: 0. CDR3 residues: CASSLGTGKNIQYF. In DNA, the CDR3 is TGTGCCAGCAGCTTAGGGACAGGGAAAAACATTCAGTACTTC.

This clonotype was recorded many times. V usage is TRBV4-1 and J usage is TRBJ2-5, with D tentatively TRBD2 (6 bases). The germline V and J ends were trimmed by 4 bases and 0 bases, with 18 bases remaining between them. The CDR3 is 17 residues long. Germline V CDR1 and CDR2: MGHRA, YSYEKL. CDR3 bases: TGCGCCAGCAGCCGGGCCGTGCTAGCGCTGTACCAAGAGACCCAGTACTTC. It is translated as CASSRAVLALYQETQYF.

This clonotype was counted at least ten times. The chain links TRBV28 to TRBJ1-2; the D gene is possibly TRBD1 (6 bases). This CDR3 is built from 14 residues. Germline CDR1 is MDHEN and CDR2 is SYDVKM. The V end was cut by 3 bases, the J end by 7 bases, with 15 bases between. CDR3 sequence: CASSLGVTGSGYTF. The CDR3 nucleotides read TGTGCCAGCAGTTTGGGTGTCACAGGGAGTGGCTACACCTTC.

The chain joins TRBV20-1 to TRBJ2-1; 10 positions match TRBD2. The CDR3 length is 14 residues. From germline, CDR1 is DFQATT and CDR2 SNEGSKA (reference sequence). With V trimmed by 6 bases and J by 7 bases, 9 bases remained unmatched. The CDR3 reads CSALAGGLGNEQFF. CDR3 in DNA: TGCAGTGCCTTAGCGGGAGGCTTGGGAAATGAGCAGTTCTTC.

This clonotype has at least ten counts. The chain carries TRBV11-2 and TRBJ1-1; D remains unclear. From germline, CDR1 is SGHAT and CDR2 FQNNGV. Trimming removed 2 bases from V and 0 bases from J, with 10 bases in between. The CDR3 is made up of 15 amino acids. CDR3 DNA sequence: TGTGCCAGCAGCTTACGGAGTCTCATGAACACTGAAGCTTTCTTT. It translates to CASSLRSLMNTEAFF.

This clonotype was picked up a small number of times. This chain uses TRBV5-5 with TRBJ2-7; D not certain. The germline V gene has CDR1 SGHKS and CDR2 YYEKEE (reference sequence). The CDR3 extends over 12 amino acids. Trimming cost V 0 bases and J 5 bases, with 6 bases left between them. The CDR3 DNA reads as TGTGCCAGCAGCTTGGCCCCAGACGAGCAGTACTTC. Its protein product is CASSLAPDEQYF.

This clonotype appeared many times. The CDR3 DNA reads TGCGCCAGCAGCTTGAGGGCAGGGAGTATGGGCACTGAAGCTTTCTTT. Amino acids: CASSLRAGSMGTEAFF. The rearrangement uses TRBV5-1 and TRBJ1-1; TRBD1 is a possible D gene (5 bases). This CDR3 is 16 amino acids long. CDR1 is SGHRS, CDR2 YFSETQ, per germline. The V end lost 1 base, the J end lost 4 bases, and 17 bases lay between the germline ends. Based on the CDR3 plus reference TRBV5-1 and TRBJ1-1, the full variable domain is KAGVTQTPRYLIKTRGQQVTLSCSPISGHRSVSWYQQTPGQGLQFLFEYFSETQRNKGNFPGRFSGRQFSNSRSEMNVSTLELGDSALYLCASSLRAGSMGTEAFFGQGTRLTVV.

The chain has TRBV4-2 and TRBJ1-4, with D possibly TRBD1 on 5 matching bases. V was clipped by 0 bases and J by 5 bases, with 13 bases between them. This CDR3 has 16 amino acids. Germline values: CDR1 LGHNA, CDR2 YNFKEQ. CDR3 region: CASSQDRAGRNEKLFF. The CDR3 nucleotides are TGTGCCAGCAGCCAAGATCGGGCAGGGAGAAATGAAAAACTGTTTTTT.

Many counts were recorded for this clonotype. This chain joins TRBV7-9 and TRBJ2-1; 7 bases fit TRBD2. V dropped 5 bases and J dropped 2; count of bases not matched to a gene: 12. The CDR3 has 17 amino acids. Germline V gene lookup returns CDR1 SEHNR and CDR2 FQNEAQ (reference sequence). The chain's CDR3 is CASSRSGGSGTYNEQFF. The CDR3 bases are TGTGCCAGCAGCCGGTCTGGCGGGAGTGGCACCTACAATGAGCAGTTCTTC.

This clonotype was recorded many times. V gene TRBV30 combines with J gene TRBJ2-1; TRBD2 agrees at 11 bases. This CDR3 spans 16 amino acids. V dropped 2 bases and J dropped 4; count of bases not matched to a gene: 7. Germline lookup yields CDR1 GTSNPN and CDR2 SVGIG (reference sequence). For the CDR3, the DNA is TGTGCCTGGAGTTCGACTAGCGGGATCCGATACAATGAGCAGTTCTTC. This codes for CAWSSTSGIRYNEQFF.

With respect to this clonotype: One base separates it from a far larger clone, so it is likely a read error. V gene TRBV6-9 combines with J gene TRBJ2-7, with TRBD2 matching 10 bases. This CDR3 is built from 16 residues. Trimming at V came to 3 bases and at J to 2 bases, leaving 7 bases not matched to a gene. Germline loops: CDR1 MNHGY, CDR2 SVAAGI. CDR3 in DNA: TGTGCCAGCAGTTACGCCAGCGGGAGGGCCCCCTACGAGCAGTACTTC. It translates to CASSYASGRAPYEQYF.

At least ten counts were recorded for this clonotype. The J gene is TRBJ2-7, the V gene TRBV12-3 or TRBV12-4; TRBD1 or TRBD2 may be the D gene (5 bases each). The V gene lost 1 base and the J gene lost 7 bases, with 14 bases spanning the gap. CDR3 length: 14 amino acids. CDR3 nucleotide sequence: TGTGCCAGCAGTTTAGAGGGGCGCTGGACTGAGCAGTACTTC. Amino acids: CASSLEGRWTEQYF.

This clonotype was detected many times. This chain uses TRBV20-1 with TRBJ2-7; perhaps D is TRBD1 or TRBD2 (5 bases each). The CDR3 has 14 amino acids. Trimming left V 3 bases short and J 3 bases short, with 15 bases between. Per the germline V gene, CDR1 is DFQATT and CDR2 is SNEGSKA (reference sequence). As DNA, the CDR3 is TGCAGTGCTAGCCAGGGAGCGGACGGCTACGAGCAGTACTTC. Its protein product is CSASQGADGYEQYF.

At least ten counts were recorded for this clonotype. The chain recombines TRBV30 with TRBJ2-7; TRBD2 aligns across 8 bases. V was pared by 5 bases and J by 3 bases, with 9 bases of the junction left unmatched. Germline lookup yields CDR1 GTSNPN and CDR2 SVGIG (reference sequence). The CDR3 runs to 14 residues. The DNA for the CDR3 is TGTGCCTGGGCTATGACTAGCGCCTACTACGAGCAGTACTTC. This sequence encodes CAWAMTSAYYEQYF.

Only a few counts were recorded for this clonotype. The chain has TRBV12-3 or TRBV12-4 and TRBJ1-3; 8 bases line up with TRBD1. V gave up 6 bases and J gave up 8 bases; unmatched junction bases: 12. This CDR3 is built from 15 residues. The CDR3 DNA reads as TGTGCCAGCAGCACCGGACAGGGTGGTTCACACACCATATATTTT. Amino acid sequence: CASSTGQGGSHTIYF.

This clonotype was seen at least ten times. The chain combines TRBV2 with TRBJ2-1; D is unclear. Looked up from germline, CDR1 is SNHLY and CDR2 is FYNNEI. The CDR3 contains 14 residues. V lost 1 base to trimming and J lost 4 bases, with 8 bases between them. The CDR3 DNA reads TGTGCCAGCAGTGAAGGGGTTTTTTACAATGAGCAGTTCTTC. Protein: CASSEGVFYNEQFF.

This clonotype was seen ten or more times. The chain joins TRBV6-5 to TRBJ2-7; 7 nucleotides match TRBD2. CDR1 is MNHEY and CDR2 is SVGAGI in the germline V gene. Trimming cost V 0 bases and J 3 bases; bases outside gene matches: 8. This CDR3 has 16 amino acids. The CDR3 coding sequence is TGTGCCAGCAGTTACTCGAAGAAGGCTAGCGGCTACGAGCAGTACTTC. It specifies CASSYSKKASGYEQYF.

This clonotype came up many times. This chain joins TRBV28 and TRBJ2-7, with D possibly being TRBD2 (6 bases). The CDR3 sequence is 15 residues long. Germline V CDR1 and CDR2: MDHEN, SYDVKM. V gave up 4 bases and J gave up 6 bases, with 19 bases separating them. The CDR3 loop reads CASSSLTGRESEQYF. Written as DNA, the CDR3 is TGTGCCAGCAGTTCCCTGACTGGGCGGGAATCCGAGCAGTACTTC.

This clonotype was recorded at least ten times. The chain recombines TRBV27 with TRBJ2-7; D gene ambiguous. The CDR3 runs 13 residues. V was pared by 4 bases and J by 6 bases, with 13 bases between. CDR1 is MNHEY and CDR2 is SMNVEV in the germline V gene (reference sequence). CDR3 nucleotides: TGTGCCAGCAGTTCCCTCTCAAGGTCCGAGCAGTACTTC. It yields the protein CASSSLSRSEQYF.

The rearrangement links TRBV29-1 to TRBJ1-3, with TRBD1 as a possible D gene (5 bases). V lost 6 bases to trimming and J lost 4 bases, with 13 bases between them. CDR3 length: 13 residues. Germline V gene sequence: CDR1 SQVTM, CDR2 ANQGSEA. CDR3 nucleotide sequence: TGCAGCGTGGAGACAGTAGCCGGAAACACCATATATTTT. It encodes CSVETVAGNTIYF.

The sample holds many counts of this clonotype. This chain joins TRBV28 and TRBJ1-5; 10 positions match TRBD1. This CDR3 has 15 amino acids. Germline V gene lookup returns CDR1 MDHEN and CDR2 SYDVKM. With 3 bases clipped from V and 4 bases from J, the junction kept 3 bases outside the gene matches. As DNA, the CDR3 is TGTGCCAGCAGTTTCACGGGACAGGGGAATCAGCCCCAGCATTTT. This gives the protein CASSFTGQGNQPQHF.

This clonotype was recorded many times. V and J are TRBV30 and TRBJ2-1; 7 bases are shared with TRBD2. This CDR3 is 14 amino acids long. CDR1 and CDR2 from the germline V gene are GTSNPN and SVGIG (reference sequence). Trimming removed 2 bases from V and 4 bases from J; junction bases left unmatched: 5. CDR3 region: CAWSREVGYNEQFF. The CDR3, as DNA: TGTGCCTGGAGTCGGGAGGTCGGATACAATGAGCAGTTCTTC.

This clonotype was counted many times. The J gene is TRBJ2-7, the V gene TRBV7-2; perhaps TRBD2 as D (6 bases). CDR3 size: 14 residues. Trimming left V 1 base short and J 4 bases short, with 11 bases between. Germline V gene sequence: CDR1 SGHTA, CDR2 FQGNSA. The CDR3 is CASSLEAGLYEQYF. The CDR3 coding sequence is TGTGCCAGCAGCTTAGAGGCGGGATTATACGAGCAGTACTTC.

The rearrangement joins TRBV6-1 to TRBJ2-5; 10 bases align to TRBD1. Germline trimming cut 4 bases from V and 5 bases from J; bases unmatched to any gene: 7. The length of the CDR3 is 15 residues. CDR1 is MNHNS, CDR2 SASEGT, per germline. CDR3 coding DNA: TGTGCCAGCAGTGCACCGGGACAGGGGTCCGAGACCCAGTACTTC. Translation: CASSAPGQGSETQYF.